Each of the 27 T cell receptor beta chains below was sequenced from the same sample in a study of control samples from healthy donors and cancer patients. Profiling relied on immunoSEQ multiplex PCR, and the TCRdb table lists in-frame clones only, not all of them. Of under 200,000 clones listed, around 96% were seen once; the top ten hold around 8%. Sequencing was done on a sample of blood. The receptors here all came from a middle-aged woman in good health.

CDR3 coding DNA: TGTGCCAGCTCACCCGATCAGGGGGCAGGATCACCCCTCCACTTT. Amino acid sequence: CASSPDQGAGSPLHF. The genes are TRBV18 and TRBJ1-6; 8 nucleotides line up with TRBD1. From germline, CDR1 is KGHSH and CDR2 LQKENI. The CDR3 length is 15 residues. Germline trimming cut 3 bases from V and 10 bases from J; bases unmatched to any gene: 8.

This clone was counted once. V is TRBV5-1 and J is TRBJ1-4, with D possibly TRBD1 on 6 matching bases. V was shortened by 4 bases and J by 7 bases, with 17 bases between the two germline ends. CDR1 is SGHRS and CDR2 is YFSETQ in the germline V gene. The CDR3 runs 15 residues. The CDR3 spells CASSIQGSGLEKLFF. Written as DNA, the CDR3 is TGCGCCAGCAGCATACAGGGTTCGGGGCTTGAAAAACTGTTTTTT. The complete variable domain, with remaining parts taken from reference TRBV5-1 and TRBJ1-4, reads KAGVTQTPRYLIKTRGQQVTLSCSPISGHRSVSWYQQTPGQGLQFLFEYFSETQRNKGNFPGRFSGRQFSNSRSEMNVSTLELGDSALYLCASSIQGSGLEKLFFGSGTQLSVL.

CDR3 sequence (DNA): TGTGCCAGCAGCGCTCAACCGGACTTCTCCTACGAGCAGTACTTC. Translated: CASSAQPDFSYEQYF. The chain combines TRBV4-2 with TRBJ2-7, with D perhaps TRBD2 (5 bases). V was cut by 5 bases and J by 0 bases, with 14 bases left in between. The CDR3 loop spans 15 amino acids. Germline values: CDR1 LGHNA, CDR2 YNFKEQ.

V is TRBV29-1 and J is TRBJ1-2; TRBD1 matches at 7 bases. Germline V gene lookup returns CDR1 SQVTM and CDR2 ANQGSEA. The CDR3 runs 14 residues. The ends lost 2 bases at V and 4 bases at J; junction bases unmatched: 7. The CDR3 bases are TGCAGCGTTGAAAACCGGGACAGAAGCTATGGCTACACCTTC. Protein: CSVENRDRSYGYTF.

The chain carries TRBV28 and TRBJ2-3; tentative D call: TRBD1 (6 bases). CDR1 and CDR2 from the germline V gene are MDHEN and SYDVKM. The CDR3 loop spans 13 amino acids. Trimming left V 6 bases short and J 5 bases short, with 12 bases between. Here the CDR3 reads CASRSQGKDTQYF. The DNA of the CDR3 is TGTGCCAGCAGATCGCAGGGGAAAGATACGCAGTATTTT.

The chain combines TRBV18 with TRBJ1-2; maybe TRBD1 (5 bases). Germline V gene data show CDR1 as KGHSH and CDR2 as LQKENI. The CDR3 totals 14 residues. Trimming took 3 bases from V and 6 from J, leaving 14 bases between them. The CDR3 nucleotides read TGTGCCAGCTCACCCGAAGGGACTTACCATGGCTACACCTTC. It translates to CASSPEGTYHGYTF.

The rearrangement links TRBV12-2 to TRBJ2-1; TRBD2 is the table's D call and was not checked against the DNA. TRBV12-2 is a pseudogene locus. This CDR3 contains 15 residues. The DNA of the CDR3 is TGTGCAAGTCGCTTAGACTTGCGGGACTCCAATGAGCAGTTCTTC. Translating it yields CASRLDLRDSNEQFF.

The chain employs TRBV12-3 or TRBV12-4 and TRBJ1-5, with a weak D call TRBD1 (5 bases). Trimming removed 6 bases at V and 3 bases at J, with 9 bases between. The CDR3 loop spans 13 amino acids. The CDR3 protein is CASSRGLNQPQHF. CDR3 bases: TGTGCCAGCAGCCGGGGCCTCAATCAGCCCCAGCATTTT.

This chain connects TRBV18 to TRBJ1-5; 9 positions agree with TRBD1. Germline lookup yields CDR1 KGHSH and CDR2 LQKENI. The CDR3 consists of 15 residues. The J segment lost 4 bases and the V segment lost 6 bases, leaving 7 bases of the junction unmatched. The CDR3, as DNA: TGTGCCAGCTCGACCGGGACAGGGAAAAATCAGCCCCAGCATTTT. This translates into CASSTGTGKNQPQHF.

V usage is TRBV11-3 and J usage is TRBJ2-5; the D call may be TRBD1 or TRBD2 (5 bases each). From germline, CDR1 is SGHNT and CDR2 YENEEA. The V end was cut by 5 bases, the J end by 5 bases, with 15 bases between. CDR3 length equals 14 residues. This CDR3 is CASSPGRVGETQYF. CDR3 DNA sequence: TGTGCCAGCAGCCCGGGACGGGTGGGCGAGACCCAGTACTTC.

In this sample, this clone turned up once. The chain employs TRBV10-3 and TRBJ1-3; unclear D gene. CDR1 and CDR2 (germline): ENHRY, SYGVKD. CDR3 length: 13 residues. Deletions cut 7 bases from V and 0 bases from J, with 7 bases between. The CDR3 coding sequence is TGTGCCATCAACATGAGCTCTGGAAACACCATATATTTT. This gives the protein CAINMSSGNTIYF.

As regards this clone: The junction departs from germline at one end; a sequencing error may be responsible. The CDR3 coding sequence is TGTGCCGGCAGCTCAGAGCGGGGTAGCTCCTACAATGAGCAGTTCTTC. Translated, it gives CAGSSERGSSYNEQFF. The chain combines TRBV11-2 with TRBJ2-1, with 7 nucleotides matching TRBD2. The CDR3 spans 16 residues. The germline V gene has CDR1 SGHAT and CDR2 FQNNGV.

The CDR3 DNA follows: TGCGCCAGCAGCTCCCGACAGGGGAGGGCCACTGAAGCTTTCTTT. Encoded protein: CASSSRQGRATEAFF. The chain joins TRBV5-1 to TRBJ1-1, with 8 bases lining up with TRBD1. CDR3 length: 15 residues. CDR1 is SGHRS, CDR2 YFSETQ, per germline. The J segment lost 4 bases and the V segment lost 3 bases, leaving 8 bases of the junction unmatched.

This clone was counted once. The CDR3 sequence is CASSLIAQNQPQHF. The CDR3 nucleotides read TGTGCCAGCAGTTTAATAGCACAGAATCAGCCCCAGCATTTT. The rearrangement uses TRBV27 and TRBJ1-5; D is undetermined. CDR3 size: 14 residues. Germline CDR1 MNHEY, CDR2 SMNVEV (reference sequence). Trimming stripped 2 bases from V and 4 bases from J, with 9 bases between.

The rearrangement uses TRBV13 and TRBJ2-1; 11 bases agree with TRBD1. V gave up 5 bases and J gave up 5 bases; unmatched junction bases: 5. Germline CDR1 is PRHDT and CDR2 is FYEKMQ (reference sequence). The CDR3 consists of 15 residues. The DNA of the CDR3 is TGTGCCAGCAGCCCAGGACAGGGGGCCCACAATGAGCAGTTCTTC. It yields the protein CASSPGQGAHNEQFF.

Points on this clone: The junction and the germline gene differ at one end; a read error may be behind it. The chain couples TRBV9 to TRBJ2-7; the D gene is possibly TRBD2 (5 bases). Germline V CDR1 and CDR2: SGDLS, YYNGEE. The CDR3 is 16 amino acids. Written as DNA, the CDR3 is TGTGCCAGCAGCGAAGGTGCGGGCGCTAGCTCCTACGGGCAGTACTTC. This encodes CASSEGAGASSYGQYF. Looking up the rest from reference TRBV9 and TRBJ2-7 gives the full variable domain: DSGVTQTPKHLITATGQRVTLRCSPRSGDLSVYWYQQSLDQGLQFLIQYYNGEERAKGNILERFSAQQFPDLHSELNLSSLELGDSALYFCASSEGAGASSYGQYFGPGTRLTVT.

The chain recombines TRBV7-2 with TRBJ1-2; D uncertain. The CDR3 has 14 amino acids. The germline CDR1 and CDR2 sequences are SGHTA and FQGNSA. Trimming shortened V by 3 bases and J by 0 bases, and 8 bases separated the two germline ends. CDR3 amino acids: CASSFESTNYGYTF. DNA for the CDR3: TGTGCCAGCAGCTTCGAAAGTACTAACTATGGCTACACCTTC.

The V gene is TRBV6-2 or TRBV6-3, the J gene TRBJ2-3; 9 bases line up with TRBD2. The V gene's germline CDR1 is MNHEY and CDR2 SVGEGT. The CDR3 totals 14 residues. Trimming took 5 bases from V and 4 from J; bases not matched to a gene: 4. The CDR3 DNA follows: TGTGCCAGCAGTCCGGGACTAGCCCCAGATACGCAGTATTTT. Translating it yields CASSPGLAPDTQYF.

The CDR3 nucleotides are TGTGCCAGCAGTTTATTGGGGACAGGGCCCGTTAATTCACCCCTCCACTTT. Protein sequence: CASSLLGTGPVNSPLHF. The chain recombines TRBV28 with TRBJ1-6, with TRBD1 matching over 9 bases. Per germline, CDR1 MDHEN and CDR2 SYDVKM. The CDR3 loop spans 17 amino acids. The ends lost 1 base at V and 6 bases at J; junction bases unmatched: 7.

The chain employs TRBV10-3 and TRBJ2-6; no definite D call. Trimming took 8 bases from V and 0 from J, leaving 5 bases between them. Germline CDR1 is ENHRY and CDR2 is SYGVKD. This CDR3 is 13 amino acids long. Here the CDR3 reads CAIQNSGANVLTF. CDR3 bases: TGTGCCATCCAGAACTCTGGGGCCAACGTCCTGACTTTC.

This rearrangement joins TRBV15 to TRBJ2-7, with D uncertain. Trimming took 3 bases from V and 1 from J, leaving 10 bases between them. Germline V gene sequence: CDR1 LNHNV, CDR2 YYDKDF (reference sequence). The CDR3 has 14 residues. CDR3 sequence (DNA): TGTGCCACCAGCAGGACGGATGATTCCTACGAGCAGTACTTC. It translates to CATSRTDDSYEQYF. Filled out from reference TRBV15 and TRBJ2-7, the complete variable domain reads DAMVIQNPRYQVTQFGKPVTLSCSQTLNHNVMYWYQQKSSQAPKLLFHYYDKDFNNEADTPDNFQSRRPNTSFCFLDIRSPGLGDTAMYLCATSRTDDSYEQYFGPGTRLTVT.

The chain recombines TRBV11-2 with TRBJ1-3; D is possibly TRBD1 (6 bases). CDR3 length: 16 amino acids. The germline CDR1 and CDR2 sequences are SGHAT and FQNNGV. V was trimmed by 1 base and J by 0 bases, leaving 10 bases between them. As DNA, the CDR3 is TGTGCCAGCAGCTTAGGACAGGCGAACTCTGGAAACACCATATATTTT. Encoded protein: CASSLGQANSGNTIYF.

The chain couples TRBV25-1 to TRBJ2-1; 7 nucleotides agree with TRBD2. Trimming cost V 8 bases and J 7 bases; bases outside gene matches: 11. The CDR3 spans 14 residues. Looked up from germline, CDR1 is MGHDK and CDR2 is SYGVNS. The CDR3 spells CASLMGGSGNEQFF. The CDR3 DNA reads TGTGCCAGCCTAATGGGAGGGAGTGGAAATGAGCAGTTCTTC.

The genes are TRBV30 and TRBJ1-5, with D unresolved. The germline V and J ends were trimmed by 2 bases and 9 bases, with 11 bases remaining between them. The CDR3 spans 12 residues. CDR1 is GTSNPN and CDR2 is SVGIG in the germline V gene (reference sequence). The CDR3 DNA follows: TGTGCCTGGAGTCTTGAGGGTGGGCCCCAGCATTTT. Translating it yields CAWSLEGGPQHF.

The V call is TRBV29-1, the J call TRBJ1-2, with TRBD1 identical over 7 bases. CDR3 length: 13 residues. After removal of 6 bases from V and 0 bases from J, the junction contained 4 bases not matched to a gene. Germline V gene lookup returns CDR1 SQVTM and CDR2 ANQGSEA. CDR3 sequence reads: CSVGDRTNYGYTF. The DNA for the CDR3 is TGCAGCGTGGGGGACAGAACTAACTATGGCTACACCTTC.

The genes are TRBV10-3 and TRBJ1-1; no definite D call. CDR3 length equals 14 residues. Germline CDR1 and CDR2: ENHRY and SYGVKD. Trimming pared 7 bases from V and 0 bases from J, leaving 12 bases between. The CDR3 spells CAINSQIMNTEAFF. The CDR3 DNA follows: TGTGCCATCAACTCGCAAATTATGAACACTGAAGCTTTCTTT.

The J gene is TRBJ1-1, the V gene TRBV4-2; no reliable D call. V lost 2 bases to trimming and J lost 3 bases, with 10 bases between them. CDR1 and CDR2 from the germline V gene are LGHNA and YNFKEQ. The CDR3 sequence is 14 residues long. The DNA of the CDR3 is TGTGCCAGCAGCCAACCCCGGAGCGACACTGAAGCTTTCTTT. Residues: CASSQPRSDTEAFF.